One TCR beta chain is described in this entry. These data are taken from a study of blood T cell repertoires in COVID-19. On the study more broadly: COVID-19 samples collected from the United States, Italy and Spain covered acute and convalescent phases. Sample material is recorded as cDNA or gDNA derived from T cells, B-cell-depleted T cells, or PBMCs.

The CDR3 consists of 15 residues. Germline V gives CDR1 SGHRS, CDR2 YFSETQ. V was shortened by 4 bases and J by 1 base, with 14 bases between the two germline ends. Original methodology: How many nucleated cells were present was estimated from reference gene primer amplification. Produced via immunoSEQ multiplex PCR; TCRdb's table is partial and in-frame only. D and trimming were read from the DNA, whereas the V and J calls and clone size are those reported in that table. Among 150,000 to 200,000 clones listed, around 83% were seen once. Sequenced input: peripheral blood. This clonotype originated in a human donor in a cohort sampled during active COVID-19. V and J are TRBV5-1 and TRBJ1-1; D gene ambiguous. This CDR3 is CASSLDGVSNTEAFF. The CDR3 DNA is TGCGCCAGCAGCCTGGACGGGGTCTCGAACACTGAAGCTTTCTTT.